This record looks at one TCR beta chain sequence and its context. Through negative isolation, CD4+ and CD8+ T cells were obtained, while TEMRA cells were enriched using FACS. This entry belongs to a study of CD8 T cells in Susac syndrome. cDNA came from approximately 0.5 to 1 ug RNA primed by random hexamers. The method of amplification for TCR beta CDR3 was immunoSEQ multiplex PCR, covering 54 Vbeta and 13 Jbeta. TCRdb passed the immunoSEQ multiplex PCR reads through MiXCR, listing each CDR3 protein once. The sample yields 100,000 to 150,000 distinct CDR3 sequences, approximately 93% seen once. The source of this sequence is a human donor with multiple sclerosis. Sequencing was performed on CD8+ T cells from PBMCs.

The CDR3 nucleotides read TGTGCCAGCAGCTTCGGTCGAGCGGGAGTGGGGGGCGAGCAGTACGTC. It specifies CASSFGRAGVGGEQYV. The chain combines TRBV7-9 with TRBJ2-7; 8 bases line up with TRBD2. CDR3 length equals 16 residues. The germline gives CDR1 SEHNR, CDR2 FQNEAQ (reference sequence). V lost 3 bases to trimming and J lost 6 bases; unmatched junction nucleotides: 13.